This passage covers 27 T cell receptor beta chains from one sample sequenced in a study of blood T cells in healthy people across ages. It was with a sample-barcoded 5' primer and a J-beta primer mix that a second PCR of about 7 to 12 cycles was run. One entry per CDR3 protein, called by TCRdb with MiXCR from the 5' RACE reads. The table lists over 700,000 distinct CDR3 sequences, approximately 25% of them singletons. The same sample was also studied in work on T cells of mothers and their children.

Sequences were obtained from blood. The receptors stem from a boy younger than 18 in good health.

V usage is TRBV5-6 and J usage is TRBJ2-5; D unresolved. The J call could be wrong; TRBJ2-1 is a better fit for the DNA end. This CDR3 is 11 amino acids long. Germline CDR1 is SGHDT and CDR2 is YYEEEE. Written as DNA, the CDR3 is TGTGCCAGCAGCTTAATAGATGAGCAGTTCTTC. Protein sequence: CASSLIDEQFF.

This clonotype was recorded only once. The chain employs TRBV3-1 and TRBJ2-5; 7 bases map to TRBD2. V was clipped by 3 bases and J by 1 base; unmatched bases: 8. Germline CDR1 LGHDT, CDR2 YNNKEL (reference sequence). The CDR3 is 16 amino acids. CDR3 DNA: TGTGCCAGCAGCCATCCCATAGCGGGCAGCCAAGAGACCCAGTACTTC. Amino acid sequence: CASSHPIAGSQETQYF.

This chain joins TRBV27 and TRBJ2-7, with 7 bases matching TRBD2. The J segment lost 7 bases and the V segment lost 5 bases, leaving 8 bases of the junction unmatched. The CDR3 runs 13 residues. Germline CDR1 reads MNHEY; CDR2 reads SMNVEV (reference sequence). CDR3 residues: CASSRGLTFEQYF. In nucleotides, the CDR3 is TGTGCCAGCAGTAGGGGACTAACTTTTGAGCAGTACTTC.

This clonotype has a handful of counts. The CDR3 region is CASSPRLAGGEETQYF. CDR3 coding DNA: TGTGCCAGCAGTCCGCGACTAGCGGGGGGAGAAGAGACCCAGTACTTC. The chain employs TRBV12-3 or TRBV12-4 and TRBJ2-5; 13 nucleotides agree with TRBD2. There are 16 residues in the CDR3. Losses at the gene ends were 5 bases for V and 3 bases for J; bases not matched to a gene: 6.

The chain couples TRBV9 to TRBJ1-2; D is unclear. Germline CDR1 and CDR2: SGDLS and YYNGEE. Trimming stripped 7 bases from V and 6 bases from J, with 7 bases between. CDR3 length: 10 residues. CDR3 loop: CASGGDGYTF. DNA of the CDR3: TGTGCCAGCGGCGGGGATGGCTACACCTTC.

The chain recombines TRBV7-8 with TRBJ2-7, with 7 positions matching TRBD2. This CDR3 has 15 residues. Unmatched junction bases numbered 9, after V lost 3 bases and J lost 4 bases. The germline V gene has CDR1 SGHVS and CDR2 FQNEAQ. DNA of the CDR3: TGTGCCAGCAGCTTCATCTGGGAGGGGAAATACGAGCAGTACTTC. Its translation: CASSFIWEGKYEQYF. Drawing the rest from reference TRBV7-8 and TRBJ2-7, the complete variable domain is GAGVSQSPRYKVAKRGQDVALRCDPISGHVSLFWYQQALGQGPEFLTYFQNEAQLDKSGLPSDRFFAERPEGSVSTLKIQRTQQEDSAVYLCASSFIWEGKYEQYFGPGTRLTVT.

This chain uses TRBV9 with TRBJ2-1; D possibly corresponds to TRBD2 (6 bases). The CDR3 totals 15 residues. Germline CDR1 reads SGDLS; CDR2 reads YYNGEE. Between the trimmed V and J ends, which lost 2 bases and 4 bases, there was a span of 13 bases. The CDR3 protein is CASSVLGGPYNEQFF. In DNA, the CDR3 is TGTGCCAGCAGCGTCCTAGGAGGGCCGTACAATGAGCAGTTCTTC.

This clonotype has only a few counts. The chain couples TRBV9 to TRBJ1-1; maybe TRBD1 (5 bases). The germline V gene encodes CDR1 SGDLS and CDR2 YYNGEE. V lost 3 bases to trimming and J lost 8 bases, with 20 bases between them. The CDR3 consists of 15 residues. The CDR3 here is CASSEARLGGGEAFF. The CDR3 region has the DNA TGTGCCAGCAGCGAGGCCCGACTCGGGGGGGGAGAAGCTTTCTTT. Using reference TRBV9 and TRBJ1-1 for the parts outside the CDR3, the full variable domain is DSGVTQTPKHLITATGQRVTLRCSPRSGDLSVYWYQQSLDQGLQFLIQYYNGEERAKGNILERFSAQQFPDLHSELNLSSLELGDSALYFCASSEARLGGGEAFFGQGTRLTVV.

This chain joins TRBV2 and TRBJ2-7; the match to TRBD1 covers 9 bases. CDR1 and CDR2 from the germline V gene are SNHLY and FYNNEI. J was trimmed by 4 bases and V by 7 bases; bases with no gene match: 5. This CDR3 contains 13 residues. The CDR3 reads CASTTGTGYEQYF. CDR3 in DNA: TGTGCCAGCACAACCGGGACAGGGTACGAGCAGTACTTC.

There are a few counts of this clonotype. The V call is TRBV5-1, the J call TRBJ1-1; D remains unclear. Germline values: CDR1 SGHRS, CDR2 YFSETQ. There are 14 residues in the CDR3. Trimming removed 3 bases at V and 1 base at J, with 10 bases between. The CDR3 sequence: CASSSLAENTEAFF. CDR3 in DNA: TGCGCCAGCAGCTCCCTGGCAGAGAACACTGAAGCTTTCTTT.

A note on this clonotype: An end of the junction does not agree with germline; a read error may underlie this. The V gene is TRBV2, the J gene TRBJ1-1; the match to TRBD1 covers 7 bases. CDR1 and CDR2 (germline): SNHLY, FYNNEI. This CDR3 contains 14 residues. The DNA for the CDR3 is TGTGCCAGCAGAAGATCAACAGGGGCCACTGCAGCTTTCTTT. As protein: CASRRSTGATAAFF.

This clonotype was detected only a few times. This chain uses TRBV9 with TRBJ1-5; D is perhaps TRBD1 (5 bases). CDR1 and CDR2 (germline): SGDLS, YYNGEE. Trimming removed 2 bases from V and 1 base from J, with 10 bases in between. The CDR3 length is 15 residues. The chain's CDR3 is CASSVTGDSNQPQHF. As DNA, the CDR3 is TGTGCCAGCAGCGTGACCGGGGACAGCAATCAGCCCCAGCATTTT.

This clonotype was recorded a few times. The gene calls are TRBV10-3 and TRBJ2-1, with D uncertain. This CDR3 contains 14 residues. Between the trimmed V and J ends, which lost 4 bases and 5 bases, there was a span of 12 bases. From germline, CDR1 is ENHRY and CDR2 SYGVKD. The CDR3 DNA follows: TGTGCCATCAGTGGTATTAGTGGGAACAATGAGCAGTTCTTC. The encoded protein is CAISGISGNNEQFF.

This clonotype was found a few times. The CDR3 nucleotides read TGCAGTGCTAGAGTGGCGGGTCCTAAGAGGTCCTACAATGAGCAGTTCTTC. Its protein product is CSARVAGPKRSYNEQFF. This chain connects TRBV20-1 to TRBJ2-1; tentative D call: TRBD2 (5 bases). The CDR3 is 17 residues long. Germline values: CDR1 DFQATT, CDR2 SNEGSKA (reference sequence). Trimming left V 1 base short and J 1 base short, with 17 bases between.

This clonotype was detected a few times. A much more abundant neighbour one base away suggests this may be a read error. The V gene is TRBV7-6, the J gene TRBJ2-5; D tentatively fits TRBD1 or TRBD2 (5 bases each). The CDR3 has 13 amino acids. Trimming stripped 5 bases from V and 0 bases from J, with 7 bases between. Germline CDR1 is SGHVS and CDR2 is FNYEAQ. CDR3 sequence (DNA): TGTGCCAGCAGCCCGGGACACCAAGAGACCCAGTACTTC. Amino acid sequence: CASSPGHQETQYF.

The chain links TRBV19 to TRBJ2-2, with 15 bases lining up with TRBD2. This CDR3 is built from 17 residues. The V gene's germline CDR1 is LNHDA and CDR2 SQIVND (reference sequence). Trimming took 3 bases from V and 4 from J; bases not matched to a gene: 3. Written as DNA, the CDR3 is TGTGCCAGTAGTATGGGACTAGCGGGAGGAGCCACCGGGGAGCTGTTTTTT. Encoded protein: CASSMGLAGGATGELFF.

This clonotype has just a few counts. This chain connects TRBV28 to TRBJ1-1; TRBD1 is a possible D gene (6 bases). Germline lookup yields CDR1 MDHEN and CDR2 SYDVKM. V shed 7 bases and J shed 4 bases, with 19 bases lying between them. The CDR3 is 15 residues long. The CDR3 loop reads CASKAAGEEGTEAFF. In nucleotides, the CDR3 is TGTGCCAGCAAGGCGGCAGGGGAAGAAGGCACTGAAGCTTTCTTT.

This clonotype was observed a handful of times. V and J are TRBV12-3 or TRBV12-4 and TRBJ1-3; a weak D match, TRBD1 (6 bases). Trimming left V 5 bases short and J 4 bases short, with 15 bases between. The CDR3 sequence is 15 residues long. The CDR3 DNA follows: TGTGCCAGCAGTCCATCCAGGGGAGGGGGAAACACCATATATTTT. This sequence encodes CASSPSRGGGNTIYF.

This chain links TRBV28 with TRBJ2-1; 7 bases line up with TRBD1. The CDR3 totals 15 residues. Trimming at V came to 2 bases and at J to 9 bases, leaving 10 bases not matched to a gene. Germline values: CDR1 MDHEN, CDR2 SYDVKM. CDR3 amino acids: CASSLIRTGLFEQFF. The DNA of the CDR3 is TGTGCCAGCAGTTTAATACGGACAGGCCTTTTTGAGCAGTTCTTC.

As for this clonotype: At one of its ends the junction is not consistent with the germline gene, which may arise from a read error. The chain recombines TRBV5-1 with TRBJ2-5; tentatively, D is TRBD2 (6 bases). The CDR3 runs to 18 residues. Germline V gene sequence: CDR1 SGHRS, CDR2 YFSETQ. The CDR3 DNA is TGCGCCAGCAGCTTGGAGCTCCGGAGCGGCAGCGGGCGCAAACCCCGGTTCTTC. It yields the protein CASSLELRSGSGRKPRFF.

J is TRBJ1-2 and V is TRBV9; unclear D gene. With 0 bases removed from V and 8 bases from J, the gap between germline ends came to 20 bases. CDR1 and CDR2 (germline): SGDLS, YYNGEE. This CDR3 is 16 amino acids long. CDR3 coding DNA: TGTGCCAGCAGCGTAGCCGCCGTGCAGGTATTGCAGGGCTACACCTTC. Its protein product is CASSVAAVQVLQGYTF.

This chain joins TRBV5-1 and TRBJ1-5; possible D gene TRBD1, 6 bases. Germline V gene lookup returns CDR1 SGHRS and CDR2 YFSETQ. Between the trimmed V and J ends, which lost 10 bases and 5 bases, there was a span of 22 bases. This CDR3 has 15 amino acids. The CDR3 DNA follows: TGCGCCTGTCTCCCGGGACACACACACCATCAGCCCCAGCATTTT. Protein sequence: CACLPGHTHHQPQHF. The full variable domain, its missing parts supplied by reference TRBV5-1 and TRBJ1-5, is KAGVTQTPRYLIKTRGQQVTLSCSPISGHRSVSWYQQTPGQGLQFLFEYFSETQRNKGNFPGRFSGRQFSNSRSEMNVSTLELGDSALYLCACLPGHTHHQPQHFGDGTRLSIL.

This clonotype was seen a few times. This rearrangement joins TRBV6-1 to TRBJ2-3; TRBD1 matches at 7 bases. Germline values: CDR1 MNHNS, CDR2 SASEGT. The CDR3 is 15 amino acids. J lost 2 bases, V lost 6 bases, and 8 bases had no gene match. For the CDR3, the DNA is TGTGCCAGCAGCCCCGACAGGGTAGCCACAGATACGCAGTATTTT. Its protein product is CASSPDRVATDTQYF.

The chain has TRBV5-6 and TRBJ1-5; D is possibly TRBD1 (5 bases). This CDR3 is 16 amino acids long. V dropped 2 bases and J dropped 5 bases, with 17 bases sitting between them. CDR1 is SGHDT, CDR2 YYEEEE, per germline. The CDR3 coding sequence is TGTGCCAGCAGCTTAGGAGTAGGGGAAAGGGATCAGCCCCAGCATTTT. Translating gives CASSLGVGERDQPQHF. Combining the CDR3 with reference TRBV5-6 and TRBJ1-5 gives the whole variable domain DAGVTQSPTHLIKTRGQQVTLRCSPKSGHDTVSWYQQALGQGPQFIFQYYEEEERQRGNFPDRFSGHQFPNYSSELNVNALLLGDSALYLCASSLGVGERDQPQHFGDGTRLSIL.

This clonotype was found a few times. The chain uses TRBV5-5 and TRBJ2-1; a weak D match, TRBD2 (5 bases). V lost 4 bases, J lost 7 bases, and 21 bases lay in between. From germline, CDR1 is SGHKS and CDR2 YYEKEE (reference sequence). This CDR3 is 16 amino acids long. The CDR3, as DNA: TGTGCCAGCAGCCCAGGAGGTAGCGCCCTTCGGAATGAGCAGTTCTTC. The encoded protein is CASSPGGSALRNEQFF.

This clonotype was found a few times. The CDR3 DNA follows: TGTGCCAGCAGCCCCGGGACAGGGAATGTTGGCTACACCTTC. It encodes CASSPGTGNVGYTF. The chain recombines TRBV11-2 with TRBJ1-2, with 9 bases identical to TRBD1. CDR3 length: 14 amino acids. J lost 7 bases, V lost 5 bases, and 8 bases had no gene match. The V gene's germline CDR1 is SGHAT and CDR2 FQNNGV.

This clonotype was observed a handful of times. The J gene is TRBJ2-1, the V gene TRBV4-2, with D unresolved. The J call may be wrong; the DNA end is better matched by TRBJ2-7. The CDR3 runs to 11 residues. Germline values: CDR1 LGHNA, CDR2 YNFKEQ. CDR3 DNA: TGTGCCAGCAGCCGCTGGGGCGAGCAGTACTTC. Encoded protein: CASSRWGEQYF.